The rows below give T cell receptor beta chains drawn from one sample of a study of T-cell reconstitution after alpha-beta-depleted transplantation in children. Using its own MiXCR run on the PCR reads, TCRdb lists one record per CDR3 protein. The sample carries 490,000 or so distinct CDR3 sequences, 8% to 11% recorded once. The specimen comprised PBMCs, sampled before TCRalphabeta/CD19-depleted stem cell transplant. Receptor source: a child under 10 years old with inherited bone marrow failure, due to receive a stem cell transplant. The CDR3 runs from the conserved cysteine through the conserved F or W. A D gene is named only where the DNA matches it firmly. Only some rows state a clone size, as once, few, many or a class for expanded clones.

TRBD1	TRBV7-9	TRBJ2-2	NA	CVVIGQAVDTGELFF	TGTGTAGTTATAGGACAGGCCGTCGACACCGGGGAGCTGTTTTTT
NA	TRBV6-5	TRBJ2-7	many	CASRTNPYEQYF	TGTGCCAGCAGGACCAATCCCTACGAGCAGTACTTC
TRBD2	TRBV7-2	TRBJ2-7	NA	CASSLERASGRYEQYF	TGTGCCAGCAGCTTAGAGCGGGCTAGCGGGAGGTACGAGCAGTACTTC
NA	TRBV7-9	TRBJ2-1	NA	CASSGRTERSYNEQFF	TGTGCCAGCAGCGGGCGGACAGAGAGATCCTACAATGAGCAGTTCTTC
TRBD2	TRBV20-1	TRBJ2-1	few	CSAMVRTSGSSEQFF	TGCAGTGCGATGGTTAGGACTAGCGGGAGCAGTGAGCAGTTCTTC
TRBD1	TRBV3-1	TRBJ1-1	many	CASSRTDRLNTEAFF	TGTGCCAGCAGCCGAACGGACAGGCTGAACACTGAAGCTTTCTTT
NA	TRBV20-1	TRBJ2-3	few	CSAPLLRRDPPYGTQYF	TGCAGTGCTCCATTGCTCCGACGGGACCCTCCTTATGGTACGCAGTATTTT
TRBD2	TRBV5-1	TRBJ2-1	many	CASSFEPSGSGEQFF	TGCGCCAGCAGCTTTGAGCCTAGCGGGAGTGGGGAGCAGTTCTTC
NA	TRBV30	TRBJ1-1	many	CAWGTGTEAFF	TGTGCCTGGGGTACAGGGACTGAAGCTTTCTTT
NA	TRBV20-1	TRBJ1-1	few	CSASSGPSYTEAFF	TGCAGTGCTAGTTCGGGCCCGTCCTACACTGAAGCTTTCTTT
NA	TRBV11-2	TRBJ2-1	few	CASSLNRGAGGGNEQFF	TGTGCCAGCAGCTTAAATCGCGGGGCAGGGGGGGGCAATGAGCAGTTCTTC
TRBD2	TRBV6-1	TRBJ2-2	many	CASSGLAGGVTGELFF	TGTGCCAGCAGTGGTCTAGCGGGAGGGGTCACCGGGGAGCTGTTTTTT
NA	TRBV28	TRBJ2-2	many	CASNLVPGELFF	TGTGCCAGCAATTTGGTTCCCGGGGAGCTGTTTTTT
TRBD2	TRBV10-2	TRBJ2-3	many	CASSEGTSGTDTQYF	TGCGCCAGCAGTGAGGGGACTAGCGGCACAGATACGCAGTATTTT
NA	TRBV11-2	TRBJ1-1	many	CASSSSWGSEAFF	TGTGCCAGCAGCTCTTCCTGGGGCAGTGAAGCTTTCTTT
NA	TRBV5-1	TRBJ2-5	many	CASSVRETQYF	TGCGCCAGCAGCGTTCGGGAGACCCAGTACTTC
NA	TRBV7-9	TRBJ2-1	many	CASSPGLIIRHNEQFF	TGTGCCAGCAGTCCCGGACTCATCATACGACACAATGAGCAGTTCTTC
TRBD2	TRBV19	TRBJ2-1	few	CASSIAISGAAYNEQFF	TGTGCCAGTAGTATAGCCATTAGCGGGGCCGCCTACAATGAGCAGTTCTTC
NA	TRBV10-3	TRBJ2-7	many	CAISGVSYEQYF	TGTGCCATCAGTGGGGTGTCCTACGAGCAGTACTTC
NA	TRBV11-1	TRBJ2-6	NA	CASSPRDIASGANVLTF	TGTGCCAGCAGCCCCAGGGATATAGCGTCCGGGGCCAACGTCCTGACTTTC
TRBD2	TRBV7-9	TRBJ2-1	NA	CASSGWTSGRHDEQFF	TGTGCCAGCAGCGGGTGGACTAGCGGGAGGCACGATGAGCAGTTCTTC
TRBD1	TRBV4-3	TRBJ1-2	NA	CASSHNRDRVNGGYTF	TGCGCCAGCAGCCATAACCGGGACAGGGTAAATGGTGGCTACACCTTC
NA	TRBV10-3	TRBJ2-7	many	CAISAGPYEQYF	TGTGCCATCAGTGCCGGGCCGTACGAGCAGTACTTC
NA	TRBV7-9	TRBJ1-4	many	CASSLARGAYNEKLFF	TGTGCCAGCAGCTTAGCACGGGGAGCCTATAATGAAAAACTGTTTTTT
TRBD2	TRBV7-8	TRBJ2-3	few	CASTLAGGGTDTQYF	TGTGCCAGCACCTTAGCGGGAGGGGGTACAGATACGCAGTATTTT
TRBD2	TRBV12-3/TRBV12-4	TRBJ2-1	many	CASRTSGADNEQFF	TGTGCCAGCAGAACTAGCGGGGCGGATAATGAGCAGTTCTTC
TRBD2	TRBV10-3	TRBJ2-1	NA	CASGKEASGIQEQFF	TGTGCCAGCGGTAAGGAGGCTAGCGGGATTCAAGAGCAGTTCTTC
NA	TRBV7-9	TRBJ1-2	NA	CASTEGGEDYGYTF	TGTGCCAGCACCGAGGGGGGGGAGGACTATGGCTACACCTTC
NA	TRBV6-1	TRBJ2-6	many	CASSDLSGANVLTF	TGTGCCAGCAGTGACCTCTCTGGGGCCAACGTCCTGACTTTC
NA	TRBV12-3/TRBV12-4	TRBJ2-5	many	CASSLSDAQYF	TGTGCCAGCAGCCTCAGCGACGCCCAGTACTTC
NA	TRBV10-3	TRBJ2-7	many	CAISGGDGPSYEQYF	TGTGCCATCTCCGGAGGGGACGGGCCCTCCTACGAGCAGTACTTC
NA	TRBV27	TRBJ2-5	many	CASSSPGSRSGETQYF	TGTGCCAGCAGTTCCCCCGGCAGCAGAAGTGGAGAGACCCAGTACTTC
TRBD2	TRBV6-5	TRBJ2-1	few	CASSYGGGGRMGEQFF	TGTGCCAGCAGTTACGGTGGTGGCGGGAGGATGGGGGAGCAGTTCTTC
NA	TRBV29-1	TRBJ2-7	NA	CSVALGDEQYF	TGCAGCGTTGCTTTAGGGGACGAGCAGTACTTC
TRBD1	TRBV2	TRBJ2-2	many	CASFPAGGYTGELFF	TGTGCCAGCTTCCCGGCAGGGGGCTACACCGGGGAGCTGTTTTTT
NA	TRBV28	TRBJ1-1	many	CASSFVRMNTEAFF	TGTGCCAGCAGTTTCGTCAGGATGAACACTGAAGCTTTCTTT
NA	TRBV27	TRBJ2-7	many	CASSPKPGQALGGPLPYEQYF	TGTGCCAGCAGTCCGAAACCGGGACAGGCCTTGGGAGGGCCCCTTCCCTACGAGCAGTACTTC
NA	TRBV18	TRBJ2-7	many	CASSPGQGIYEQYF	TGTGCCAGCTCACCGGGGCAGGGGATCTACGAGCAGTACTTC
TRBD2	TRBV4-3	TRBJ2-2	many	CASSLFFTSGNTGELFF	TGCGCCAGCAGCCTATTTTTCACTAGCGGGAACACCGGGGAGCTGTTTTTT
NA	TRBV19	TRBJ2-1	NA	CASSISGVGNEQFF	TGTGCCAGTAGTATCTCGGGCGTCGGGAATGAGCAGTTCTTC
NA	TRBV20-1	TRBJ2-2	many	CSARVAYTGELFF	TGCAGTGCTAGAGTAGCCTACACCGGGGAGCTGTTTTTT
NA	TRBV7-2	TRBJ2-7	few	CASSLSAGEGYEQYF	TGTGCCAGCAGCTTAAGCGCAGGGGAGGGGTACGAGCAGTACTTC
TRBD1	TRBV27	TRBJ2-7	NA	CASSLTGRWAYEQYF	TGTGCCAGCAGTTTGACAGGGCGGTGGGCCTACGAGCAGTACTTC
NA	TRBV7-2	TRBJ2-7	few	CASSEGGGSYEQYF	TGTGCCAGCAGCGAGGGAGGGGGCTCCTACGAGCAGTACTTC
TRBD1	TRBV12-3/TRBV12-4	TRBJ2-7	NA	CASSLRGQGGGEQYF	TGTGCCAGCAGTTTGAGAGGACAGGGGGGTGGAGAGCAGTACTTC
NA	TRBV29-1	TRBJ1-2	many	CSVEEGVGYTF	TGCAGCGTTGAAGAAGGGGTCGGCTACACCTTC
NA	TRBV20-1	TRBJ2-3	NA	CSAQKTGDTQYF	TGCAGTGCCCAAAAGACCGGGGATACGCAGTATTTT
NA	TRBV7-2	TRBJ1-6	many	CASSEGGVRYSPLHF	TGTGCCAGCAGCGAGGGGGGGGTACGGTATTCACCCCTCCACTTT
TRBD1	TRBV5-1	TRBJ2-7	many	CASSPTGTDLYEQYF	TGCGCCAGCAGCCCCACTGGGACAGACCTCTACGAGCAGTACTTC
NA	TRBV11-2	TRBJ1-3	many	CASSLDLAAGNTIYF	TGTGCCAGCAGCTTAGATCTGGCAGCCGGAAACACCATATATTTT
NA	TRBV6-2/TRBV6-3	TRBJ1-1	many	CASSYDHGRGYTEAFF	TGTGCCAGCAGTTATGATCACGGACGGGGATACACTGAAGCTTTCTTT